This T cell receptor (beta chain) appears in the sequencing data of a study of T cells expressing NK-cell markers. TCRdb reprocessed the 5' RACE reads and stores each CDR3 protein as one record, lacking DNA. The repertoire shows roughly 390,000 distinct CDR3 sequences; the top ten hold approximately 11%. Study results and limitations: It is unclear if expanded NKG2C-expressing clones target HCMV antigens.

To note about this clonotype: What it binds is unknown.

CDR1 and CDR2 (germline): ENHRY, SYGVKD. The CDR3 sequence is 16 residues long. The chain recombines TRBV10-3 with TRBJ2-7; TCRdb picks TRBD2, but there is no DNA to check that call. The sequence was collected from a woman aged 45-59 years in good health. The source material was blood T cells: a sorted CD56 or NKG2C T cell subset, CD4+ or CD8+ T cells, or bulk PBMC T cells (not recorded which). The CDR3 reads CAISESSGRQDYEQYF.